These 4 T cell receptor beta chains were sequenced from one sample in a study of CD8 T cells in Susac syndrome. The RNA, 0.5 to 1 ug, was put through reverse transcription using random hexamers. TCRdb recomputed calls from the immunoSEQ multiplex PCR reads with MiXCR, one row per CDR3 protein. The sample holds under 150,000 distinct CDR3 sequences, about 94% seen once. The sequenced sample consisted of CD4+ T cells from PBMCs. The source is a human donor with multiple sclerosis.

V is TRBV2 and J is TRBJ1-5, with D hard to call. Germline CDR1 reads SNHLY; CDR2 reads FYNNEI. V shed 6 bases and J shed 7 bases, with 16 bases lying between them. The CDR3 is 14 amino acids. Written as DNA, the CDR3 is TGTGCCAGCAGCGGGGATACCCATCAGCAGCCCCAGCATTTT. Protein product: CASSGDTHQQPQHF.

This sequence joins TRBV9 and TRBJ1-5; the D gene is possibly TRBD1 (6 bases). Germline V gene data show CDR1 as SGDLS and CDR2 as YYNGEE. V was pared by 0 bases and J by 0 bases, with 10 bases between. The CDR3 has 16 residues. CDR3 protein: CASSVDGRGSNQPQHF. DNA of the CDR3: TGTGCCAGCAGCGTAGACGGCAGGGGTAGCAATCAGCCCCAGCATTTT.

This clonotype was observed a single time. This chain connects TRBV3-1 to TRBJ2-3; 13 nucleotides align to TRBD2. Germline CDR1 reads LGHDT; CDR2 reads YNNKEL (reference sequence). With V trimmed by 2 bases and J by 4 bases, 9 bases remained unmatched. The CDR3 extends over 18 amino acids. This CDR3 is CASSQQGTSGNHPDTQYF. CDR3 bases: TGTGCCAGCAGCCAACAAGGGACTAGCGGGAACCACCCAGATACGCAGTATTTT.

V gene TRBV4-1 combines with J gene TRBJ1-5; D might be TRBD1 (5 bases). CDR3 size: 18 residues. V was pared by 3 bases and J by 0 bases, with 18 bases between. Germline V gene lookup returns CDR1 MGHRA and CDR2 YSYEKL. CDR3 protein: CASSHDNRSVYSNQPQHF. CDR3 bases: TGCGCCAGCAGCCACGATAACAGGTCCGTTTATAGCAATCAGCCCCAGCATTTT.